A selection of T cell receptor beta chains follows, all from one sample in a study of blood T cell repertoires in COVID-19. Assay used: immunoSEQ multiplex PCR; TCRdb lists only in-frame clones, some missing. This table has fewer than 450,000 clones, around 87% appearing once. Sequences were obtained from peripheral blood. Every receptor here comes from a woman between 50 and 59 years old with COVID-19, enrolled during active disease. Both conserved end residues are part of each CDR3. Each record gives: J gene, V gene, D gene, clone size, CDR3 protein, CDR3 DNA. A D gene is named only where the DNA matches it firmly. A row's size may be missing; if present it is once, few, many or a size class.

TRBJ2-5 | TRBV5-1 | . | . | CASSLASGETQYF | TGCGCCAGCAGCTTGGCCAGCGGCGAGACCCAGTACTTC
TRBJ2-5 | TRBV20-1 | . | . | CSAGFEGTQYF | TGCAGTGCTGGGTTTGAGGGGACCCAGTACTTC
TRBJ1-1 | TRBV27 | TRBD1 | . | CASSLWQGDTEAFF | TGTGCCAGCAGTTTATGGCAGGGGGACACTGAAGCTTTCTTT
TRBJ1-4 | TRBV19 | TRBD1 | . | CASSDDRGNEKLFF | TGTGCCAGTAGTGATGACAGGGGAAATGAAAAACTGTTTTTT
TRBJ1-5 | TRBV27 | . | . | CASSLRGGGNQPQHF | TGTGCCAGCAGCCTCAGAGGAGGGGGCAATCAGCCCCAGCATTTT
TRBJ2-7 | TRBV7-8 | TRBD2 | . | CASSSGLAVQGLEQYF | TGTGCCAGCAGCTCAGGACTAGCGGTACAAGGACTCGAGCAGTACTTC
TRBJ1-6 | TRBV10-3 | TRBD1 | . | CAIRQGQGFSPLHF | TGTGCCATCAGGCAAGGACAGGGGTTCTCACCCCTCCACTTT
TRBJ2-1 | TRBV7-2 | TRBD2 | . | CASSLRGSKGNEQFF | TGTGCCAGCAGCTTACGCGGGAGTAAGGGCAATGAGCAGTTCTTC
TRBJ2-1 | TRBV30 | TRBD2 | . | CAWSPGLAEYNEQFF | TGTGCCTGGAGTCCGGGACTAGCGGAATACAATGAGCAGTTCTTC
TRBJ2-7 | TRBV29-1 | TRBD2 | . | CSVASGLAGVHEQYF | TGCAGCGTCGCCTCGGGGCTAGCGGGAGTTCACGAGCAGTACTTC
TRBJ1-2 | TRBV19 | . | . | CASRHSGGYTF | TGTGCCAGCCGACACAGCGGAGGCTACACCTTC
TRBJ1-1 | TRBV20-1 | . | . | CSAREPTQAFF | TGCAGTGCTAGAGAGCCTACTCAAGCTTTCTTT
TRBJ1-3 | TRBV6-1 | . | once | CASSPGLLSGNTIYF | TGTGCCAGCAGTCCGGGACTCCTCTCTGGAAACACCATATATTTT
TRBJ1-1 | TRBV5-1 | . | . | CASSRPNSMNTEAFF | TGCGCCAGCAGCCGGCCGAATAGCATGAACACTGAAGCTTTCTTT
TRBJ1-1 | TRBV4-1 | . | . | CASSRPTVNTEAFF | TGCGCCAGCAGCCGCCCCACGGTGAACACTGAAGCTTTCTTT
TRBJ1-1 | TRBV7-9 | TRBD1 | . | CASSLVPGQGTEAFF | TGTGCCAGCAGCTTAGTTCCGGGACAGGGGACTGAAGCTTTCTTT
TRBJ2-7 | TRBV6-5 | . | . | CASSFGIGSSEQYF | TGTGCCAGCAGTTTCGGTATCGGTTCTTCCGAGCAGTACTTC
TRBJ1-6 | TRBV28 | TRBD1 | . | CASSISRDRENSPLHF | TGTGCCAGCAGTATCTCGAGAGACAGGGAAAATTCACCCCTCCACTTT
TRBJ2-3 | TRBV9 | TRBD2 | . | CASSLTSGGDTQYF | TGTGCCAGCAGCCTGACTAGCGGAGGGGATACGCAGTATTTT
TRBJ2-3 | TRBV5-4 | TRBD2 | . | CASSTSGSGSDTQYF | TGTGCCAGCAGCACTAGCGGGAGTGGCTCAGATACGCAGTATTTT
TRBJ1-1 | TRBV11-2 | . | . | CASSLRQNTEAFF | TGTGCCAGCAGCCTGAGGCAGAACACTGAAGCTTTCTTT
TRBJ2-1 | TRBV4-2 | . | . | CASSQDGRWFF | TGTGCCAGCAGCCAAGACGGCAGGTGGTTCTTC
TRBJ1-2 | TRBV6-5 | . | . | CASIPFGGDGYTF | TGTGCCAGCATCCCCTTCGGAGGGGACGGCTACACCTTC
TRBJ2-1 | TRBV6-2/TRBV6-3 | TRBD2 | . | CASSLAGGGNEQFF | TGTGCCAGCAGCTTAGCGGGAGGGGGTAATGAGCAGTTCTTC
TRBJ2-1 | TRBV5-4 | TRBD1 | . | CASSSDRGRIYNEQFF | TGTGCCAGCAGCTCGGACAGGGGGCGCATTTACAATGAGCAGTTCTTC
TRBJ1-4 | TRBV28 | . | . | CASSLTGQGNEKLFF | TGTGCCAGCAGTTTAACCGGGCAGGGGAATGAAAAACTGTTTTTT
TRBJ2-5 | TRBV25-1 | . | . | CASSDSRGYQETQYF | TGTGCCAGCAGTGACTCCCGGGGTTACCAAGAGACCCAGTACTTC
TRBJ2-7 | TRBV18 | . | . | CASSPASDYEQYF | TGTGCCAGCTCACCAGCTAGCGACTACGAGCAGTACTTC